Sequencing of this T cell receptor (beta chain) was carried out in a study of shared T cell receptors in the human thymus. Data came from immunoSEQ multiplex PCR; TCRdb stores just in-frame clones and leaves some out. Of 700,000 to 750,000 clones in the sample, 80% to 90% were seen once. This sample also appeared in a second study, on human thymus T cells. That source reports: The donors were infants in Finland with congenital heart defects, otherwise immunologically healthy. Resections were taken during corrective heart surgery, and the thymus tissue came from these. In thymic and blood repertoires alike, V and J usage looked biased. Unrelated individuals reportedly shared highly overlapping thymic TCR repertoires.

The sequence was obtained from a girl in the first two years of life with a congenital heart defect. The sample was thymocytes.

CDR3 amino acids: CASSFQQGAMDRGEQYF. For the CDR3, the DNA is TGCGCCAGCAGCTTTCAACAGGGGGCTATGGACAGAGGCGAGCAGTACTTC. The chain links TRBV5-1 to TRBJ2-7; 9 nucleotides line up with TRBD1. V shed 2 bases and J 6 bases; nucleotides not matched to a gene: 15. CDR3 length equals 17 residues. Germline CDR1 and CDR2: SGHRS and YFSETQ.